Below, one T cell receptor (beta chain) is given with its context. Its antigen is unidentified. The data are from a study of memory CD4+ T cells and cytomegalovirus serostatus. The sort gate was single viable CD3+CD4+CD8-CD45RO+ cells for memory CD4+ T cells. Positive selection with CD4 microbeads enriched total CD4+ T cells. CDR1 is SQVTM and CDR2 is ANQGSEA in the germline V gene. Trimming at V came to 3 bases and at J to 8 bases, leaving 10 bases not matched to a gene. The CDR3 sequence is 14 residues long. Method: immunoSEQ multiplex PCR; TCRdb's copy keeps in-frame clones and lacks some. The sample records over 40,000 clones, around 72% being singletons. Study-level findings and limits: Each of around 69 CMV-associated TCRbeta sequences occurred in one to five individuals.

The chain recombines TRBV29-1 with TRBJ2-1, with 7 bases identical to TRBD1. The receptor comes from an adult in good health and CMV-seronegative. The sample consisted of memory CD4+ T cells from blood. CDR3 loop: CSVEFDRVRDEQFF. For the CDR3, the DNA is TGCAGCGTTGAGTTCGACAGGGTGCGGGATGAGCAGTTCTTC.